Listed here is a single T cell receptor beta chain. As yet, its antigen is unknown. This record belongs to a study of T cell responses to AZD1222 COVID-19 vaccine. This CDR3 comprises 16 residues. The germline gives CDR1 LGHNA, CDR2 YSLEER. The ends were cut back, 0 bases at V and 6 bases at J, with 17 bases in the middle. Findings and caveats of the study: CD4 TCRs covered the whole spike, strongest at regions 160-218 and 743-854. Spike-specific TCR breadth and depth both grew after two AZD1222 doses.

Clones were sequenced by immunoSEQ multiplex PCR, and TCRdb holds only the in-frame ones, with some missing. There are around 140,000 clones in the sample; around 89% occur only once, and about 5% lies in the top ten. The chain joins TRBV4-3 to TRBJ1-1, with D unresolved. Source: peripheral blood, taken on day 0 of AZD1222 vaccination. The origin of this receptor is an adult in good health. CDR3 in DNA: TGCGCCAGCAGCCAAGAGCCCTACTCAGGTTTTTCTGAAGCTTTCTTT. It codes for CASSQEPYSGFSEAFF.